This T cell receptor (beta chain) was identified during a study of technical replicates of blood from a few donors. The protocol was immunoSEQ multiplex PCR, while the TCRdb copy is restricted to in-frame clones and leaves out a portion. The table includes about 75,000 clones, approximately 97% detected once. The germline CDR1 and CDR2 sequences are LNHDA and SQIVND (reference sequence). The CDR3 extends over 16 amino acids. Trimming removed 3 bases from V and 8 bases from J, with 20 bases in between. The sample comprised T cells isolated from PBMCs. The sequence was collected from a human donor in good health. The chain recombines TRBV19 with TRBJ2-1; D gene unclear. DNA of the CDR3: TGTGCCAGTAGTATCGACCCTTCTACAGATTTCGATGAGCAGTTCTTC. Protein sequence: CASSIDPSTDFDEQFF.